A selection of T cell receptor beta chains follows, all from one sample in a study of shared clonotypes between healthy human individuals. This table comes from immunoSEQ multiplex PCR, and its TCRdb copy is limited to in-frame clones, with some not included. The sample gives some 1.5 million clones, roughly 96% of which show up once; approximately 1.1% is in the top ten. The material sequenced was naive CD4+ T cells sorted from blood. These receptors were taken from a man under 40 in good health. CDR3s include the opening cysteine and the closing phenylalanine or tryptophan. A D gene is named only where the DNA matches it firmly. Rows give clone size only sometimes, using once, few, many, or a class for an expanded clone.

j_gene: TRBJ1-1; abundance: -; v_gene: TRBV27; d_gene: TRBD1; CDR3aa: CASSSWDSMNTEAFF; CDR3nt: TGTGCCAGCAGTTCTTGGGACAGTATGAACACTGAAGCTTTCTTT
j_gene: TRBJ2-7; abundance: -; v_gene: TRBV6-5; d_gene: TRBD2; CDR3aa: CASSLAGEGYEQYF; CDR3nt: TGTGCCAGCAGTCTAGCGGGAGAAGGTTACGAGCAGTACTTC
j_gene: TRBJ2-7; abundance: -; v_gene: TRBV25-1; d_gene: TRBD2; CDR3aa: CASSEQLAENYEQYF; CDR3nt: TGTGCCAGCAGTGAACAACTAGCGGAGAACTACGAGCAGTACTTC
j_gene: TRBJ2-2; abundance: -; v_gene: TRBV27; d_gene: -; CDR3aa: CASKSREFTGELFF; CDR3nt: TGTGCCAGCAAGAGTCGGGAGTTTACCGGGGAGCTGTTTTTT
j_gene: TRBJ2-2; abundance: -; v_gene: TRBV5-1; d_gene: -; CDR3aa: CASSHGGAETGELFF; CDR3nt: TGCGCCAGCAGCCACGGCGGGGCGGAGACCGGGGAGCTGTTTTTT
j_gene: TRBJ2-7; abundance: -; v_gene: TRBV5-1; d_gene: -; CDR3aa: CASSLGPGVHEQYF; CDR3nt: TGCGCCAGCAGCTTGGGACCAGGGGTGCACGAGCAGTACTTC
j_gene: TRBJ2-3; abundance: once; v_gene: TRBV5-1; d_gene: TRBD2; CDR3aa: CASSHGTSATSTDTQYF; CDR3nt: TGCGCCAGCAGCCACGGGACTAGCGCTACTAGCACAGATACGCAGTATTTT
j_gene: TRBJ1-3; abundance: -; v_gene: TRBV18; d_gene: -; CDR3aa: CASSPLERTYSGNTIYF; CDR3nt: TGTGCCAGCTCACCTTTAGAACGGACGTACTCTGGAAACACCATATATTTT
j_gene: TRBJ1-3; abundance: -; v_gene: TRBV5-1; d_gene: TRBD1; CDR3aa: CASSLVPGGPSSGNTIYF; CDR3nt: TGCGCCAGCAGCTTGGTTCCAGGGGGCCCTTCCTCTGGAAACACCATATATTTT
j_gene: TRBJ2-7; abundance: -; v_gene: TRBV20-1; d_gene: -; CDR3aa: CSAETTYEQYF; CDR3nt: TGCAGTGCTGAGACGACCTACGAGCAGTACTTC